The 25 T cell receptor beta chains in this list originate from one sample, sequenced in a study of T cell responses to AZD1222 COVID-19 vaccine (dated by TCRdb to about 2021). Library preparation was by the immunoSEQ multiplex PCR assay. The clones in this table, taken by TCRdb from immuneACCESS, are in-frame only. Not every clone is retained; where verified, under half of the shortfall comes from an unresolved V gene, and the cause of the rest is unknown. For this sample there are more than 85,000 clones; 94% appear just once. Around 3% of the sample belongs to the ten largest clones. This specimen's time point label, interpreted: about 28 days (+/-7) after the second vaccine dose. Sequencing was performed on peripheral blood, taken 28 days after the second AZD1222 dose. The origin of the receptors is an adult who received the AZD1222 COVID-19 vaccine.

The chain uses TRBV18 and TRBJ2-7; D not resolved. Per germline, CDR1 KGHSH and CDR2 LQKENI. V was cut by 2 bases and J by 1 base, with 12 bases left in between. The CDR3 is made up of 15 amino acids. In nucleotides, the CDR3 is TGTGCCAGCTCACCAGGGTTAATTGAATCCTACGAGCAGTACTTC. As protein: CASSPGLIESYEQYF.

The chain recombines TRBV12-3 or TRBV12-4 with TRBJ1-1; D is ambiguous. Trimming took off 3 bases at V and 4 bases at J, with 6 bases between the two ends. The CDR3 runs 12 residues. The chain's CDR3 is CASSLVATEAFF. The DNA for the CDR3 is TGTGCCAGCAGTTTGGTGGCCACTGAAGCTTTCTTT.

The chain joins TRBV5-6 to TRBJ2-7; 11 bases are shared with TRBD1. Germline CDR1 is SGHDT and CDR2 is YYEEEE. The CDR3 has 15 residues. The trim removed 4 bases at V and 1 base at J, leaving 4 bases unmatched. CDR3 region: CASSPGTGGSYEQYF. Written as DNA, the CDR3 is TGTGCCAGCAGCCCGGGGACAGGGGGGTCCTACGAGCAGTACTTC.

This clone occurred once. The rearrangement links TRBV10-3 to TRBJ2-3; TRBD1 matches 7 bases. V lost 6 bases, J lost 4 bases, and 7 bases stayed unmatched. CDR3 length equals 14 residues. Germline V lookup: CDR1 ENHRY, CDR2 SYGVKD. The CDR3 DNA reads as TGTGCCATCAGCCCGGGACAGCCCGCAGATACGCAGTATTTT. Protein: CAISPGQPADTQYF.

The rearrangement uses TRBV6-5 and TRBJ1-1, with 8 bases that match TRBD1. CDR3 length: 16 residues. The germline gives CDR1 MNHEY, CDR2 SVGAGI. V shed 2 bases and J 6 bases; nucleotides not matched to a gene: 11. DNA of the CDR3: TGTGCCAGCAGTTACCGAGGGCAGGGGGCTCGGGCTGAAGCTTTCTTT. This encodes CASSYRGQGARAEAFF.

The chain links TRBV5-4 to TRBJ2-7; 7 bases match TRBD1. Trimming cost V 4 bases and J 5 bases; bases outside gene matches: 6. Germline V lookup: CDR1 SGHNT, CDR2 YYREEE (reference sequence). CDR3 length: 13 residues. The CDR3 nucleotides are TGTGCCAGCAGCAGGACAGGTAACCACGAGCAGTACTTC. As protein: CASSRTGNHEQYF.

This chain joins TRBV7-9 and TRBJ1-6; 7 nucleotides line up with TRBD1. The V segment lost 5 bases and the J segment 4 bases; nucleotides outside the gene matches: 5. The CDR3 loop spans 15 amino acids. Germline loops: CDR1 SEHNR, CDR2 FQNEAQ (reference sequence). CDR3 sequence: CASSPGQPYNSPLHF. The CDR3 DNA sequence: TGTGCCAGCAGCCCGGGACAGCCTTATAATTCACCCCTCCACTTT.

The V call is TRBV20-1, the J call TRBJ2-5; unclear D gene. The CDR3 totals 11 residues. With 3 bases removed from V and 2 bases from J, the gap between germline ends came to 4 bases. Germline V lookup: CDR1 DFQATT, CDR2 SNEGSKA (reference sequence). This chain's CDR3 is CSASYQETQYF. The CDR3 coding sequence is TGCAGTGCTAGCTATCAAGAGACCCAGTACTTC.

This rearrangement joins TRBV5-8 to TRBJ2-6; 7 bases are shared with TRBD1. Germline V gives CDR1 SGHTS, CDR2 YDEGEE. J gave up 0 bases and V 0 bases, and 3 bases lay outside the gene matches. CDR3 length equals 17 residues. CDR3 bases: TGTGCCAGCAGCTTGGGGACAGGAAACTCTGGGGCCAACGTCCTGACTTTC. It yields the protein CASSLGTGNSGANVLTF.

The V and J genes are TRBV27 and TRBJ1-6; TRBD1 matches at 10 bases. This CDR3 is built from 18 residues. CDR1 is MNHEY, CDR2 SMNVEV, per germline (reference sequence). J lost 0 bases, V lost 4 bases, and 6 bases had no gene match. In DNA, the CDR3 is TGTGCCAGCAGTTCGAGGACAGGGGGGAGCTCCTATAATTCACCCCTCCACTTT. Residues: CASSSRTGGSSYNSPLHF.

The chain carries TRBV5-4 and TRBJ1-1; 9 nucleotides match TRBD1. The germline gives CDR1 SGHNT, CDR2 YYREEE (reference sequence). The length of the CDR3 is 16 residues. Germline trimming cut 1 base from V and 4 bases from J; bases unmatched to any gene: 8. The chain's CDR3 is CASSLSPTGGGTEAFF. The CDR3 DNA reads TGTGCCAGCAGCTTGTCTCCGACAGGGGGAGGCACTGAAGCTTTCTTT.

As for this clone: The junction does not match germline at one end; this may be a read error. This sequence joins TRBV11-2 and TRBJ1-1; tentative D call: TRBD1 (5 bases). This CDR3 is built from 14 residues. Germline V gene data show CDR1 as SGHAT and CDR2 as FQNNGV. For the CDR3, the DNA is TGTGCCAGCAGCCCTGCCAGGGAGGGCACTAAAGCTTTCTTT. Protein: CASSPAREGTKAFF.

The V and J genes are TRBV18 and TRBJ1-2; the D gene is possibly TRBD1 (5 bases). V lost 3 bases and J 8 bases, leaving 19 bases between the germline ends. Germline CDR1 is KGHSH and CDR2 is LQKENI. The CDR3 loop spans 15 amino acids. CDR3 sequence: CASSPIFGDRGGYTF. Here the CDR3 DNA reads TGTGCCAGCTCACCCATATTTGGGGACCGCGGCGGCTACACCTTC. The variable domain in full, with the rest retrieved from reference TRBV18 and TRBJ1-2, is NAGVMQNPRHLVRRRGQEARLRCSPMKGHSHVYWYRQLPEEGLKFMVYLQKENIIDESGMPKERFSAEFPKEGPSILRIQQVVRGDSAAYFCASSPIFGDRGGYTFGSGTRLTVV.

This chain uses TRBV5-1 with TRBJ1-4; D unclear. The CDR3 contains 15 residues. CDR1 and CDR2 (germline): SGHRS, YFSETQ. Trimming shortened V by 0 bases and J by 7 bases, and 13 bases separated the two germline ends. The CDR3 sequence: CASSLARTGGEKLFF. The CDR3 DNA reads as TGCGCCAGCAGCTTGGCAAGGACGGGTGGTGAAAAACTGTTTTTT.

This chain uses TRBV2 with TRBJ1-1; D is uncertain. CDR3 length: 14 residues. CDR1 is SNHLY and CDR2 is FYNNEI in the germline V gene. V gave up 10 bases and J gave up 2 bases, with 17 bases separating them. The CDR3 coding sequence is TGTGCCACCAAACCAAGGGCCCAAAACACTGAAGCTTTCTTT. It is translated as CATKPRAQNTEAFF.

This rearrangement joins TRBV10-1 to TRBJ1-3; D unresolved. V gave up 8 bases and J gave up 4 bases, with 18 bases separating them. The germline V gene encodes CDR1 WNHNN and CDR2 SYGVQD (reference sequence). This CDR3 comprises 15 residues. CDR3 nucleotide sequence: TGCGCCAGCGGACGAGGAGGGAGATCAGGAAACACCATATATTTT. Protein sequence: CASGRGGRSGNTIYF.

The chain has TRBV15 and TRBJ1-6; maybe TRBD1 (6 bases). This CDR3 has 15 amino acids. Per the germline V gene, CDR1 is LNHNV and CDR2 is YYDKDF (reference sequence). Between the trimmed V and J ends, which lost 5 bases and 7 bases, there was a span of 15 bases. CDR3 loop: CATSWGQGTNSPLHF. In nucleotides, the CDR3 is TGTGCCACCAGCTGGGGGCAGGGGACGAATTCACCCCTCCACTTT.

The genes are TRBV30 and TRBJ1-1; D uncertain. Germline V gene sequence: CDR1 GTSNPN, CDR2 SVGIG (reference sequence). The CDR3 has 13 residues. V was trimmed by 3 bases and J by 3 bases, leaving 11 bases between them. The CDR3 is CAWSAQHYTEAFF. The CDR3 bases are TGTGCCTGGAGCGCACAACACTACACTGAAGCTTTCTTT.

DNA of the CDR3: TGTGCCAGCAGGACGACAGGGGAGACCCAGTACTTC. As protein: CASRTTGETQYF. The J gene is TRBJ2-5, the V gene TRBV12-3 or TRBV12-4, with TRBD1 identical over 7 bases. The CDR3 is 12 amino acids. V gave up 6 bases and J gave up 5 bases; unmatched junction bases: 3.

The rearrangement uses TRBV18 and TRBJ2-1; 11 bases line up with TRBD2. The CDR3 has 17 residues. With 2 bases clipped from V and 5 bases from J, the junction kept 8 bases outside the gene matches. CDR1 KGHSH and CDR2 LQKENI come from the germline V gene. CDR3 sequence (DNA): TGTGCCAGCTCACCATATACTGGACTAGCGGGTAACAATGAGCAGTTCTTC. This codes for CASSPYTGLAGNNEQFF.

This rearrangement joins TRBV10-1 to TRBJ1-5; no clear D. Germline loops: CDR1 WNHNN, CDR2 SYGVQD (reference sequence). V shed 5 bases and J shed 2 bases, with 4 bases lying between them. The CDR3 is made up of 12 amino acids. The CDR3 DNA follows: TGCGCCAGCAGTAATGGCAATCAGCCCCAGCATTTT. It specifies CASSNGNQPQHF.

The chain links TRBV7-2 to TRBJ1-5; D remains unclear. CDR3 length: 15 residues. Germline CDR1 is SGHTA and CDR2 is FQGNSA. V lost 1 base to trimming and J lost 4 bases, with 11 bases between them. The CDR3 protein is CASSLGGPRNQPQHF. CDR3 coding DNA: TGTGCCAGCAGCTTAGGCGGTCCCCGGAATCAGCCCCAGCATTTT.

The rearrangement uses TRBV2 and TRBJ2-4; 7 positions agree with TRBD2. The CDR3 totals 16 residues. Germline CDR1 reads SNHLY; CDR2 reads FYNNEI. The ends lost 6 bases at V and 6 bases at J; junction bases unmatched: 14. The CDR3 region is CASSRRIAGGGNIQYF. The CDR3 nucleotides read TGTGCCAGCAGCCGAAGAATAGCGGGTGGCGGAAACATTCAGTACTTC.

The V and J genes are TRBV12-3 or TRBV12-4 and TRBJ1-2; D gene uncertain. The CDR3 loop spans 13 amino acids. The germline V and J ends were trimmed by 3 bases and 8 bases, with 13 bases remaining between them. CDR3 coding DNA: TGTGCCAGCAGTTTTGGAAGGGAGAACGGCTACACCTTC. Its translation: CASSFGRENGYTF.

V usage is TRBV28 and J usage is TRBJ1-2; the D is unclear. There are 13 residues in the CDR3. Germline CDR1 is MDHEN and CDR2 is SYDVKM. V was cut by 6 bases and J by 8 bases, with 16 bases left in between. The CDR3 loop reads CASSPESATGYTF. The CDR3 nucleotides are TGTGCCAGCAGCCCCGAAAGCGCCACGGGCTACACCTTC.